A single sample gave rise to the 32 T cell receptor beta chains below, sequenced in a study of blood T cell repertoires in COVID-19. The assay was immunoSEQ multiplex PCR, and TCRdb's table has in-frame clones only and misses some. Of around 150,000 clones listed, approximately 90% are singletons. Sequencing was performed on peripheral blood. The receptors derive from a human donor in a cohort sampled during active COVID-19.

J is TRBJ1-2 and V is TRBV4-3; D is perhaps TRBD1 (6 bases). The CDR3 has 15 residues. V lost 3 bases to trimming and J lost 2 bases, with 13 bases between them. Germline V CDR1 and CDR2: LGHNA, YSLEER. Here the CDR3 DNA reads TGCGCCAGCAGCCAGGCAACAGGGCGCAACTATGGCTACACCTTC. Amino acid sequence: CASSQATGRNYGYTF.

This chain links TRBV13 with TRBJ1-2; 7 nucleotides line up with TRBD1. The junction had 6 bases not matched to a gene; V was cut back by 3 bases and J by 5 bases. CDR1 and CDR2 from the germline V gene are PRHDT and FYEKMQ (reference sequence). The CDR3 has 14 residues. CDR3 residues: CASSFGQETYGYTF. The CDR3 coding sequence is TGTGCCAGCAGCTTCGGACAGGAAACATATGGCTACACCTTC.

The chain carries TRBV7-2 and TRBJ2-2; TRBD1 matches at 8 bases. CDR1 is SGHTA and CDR2 is FQGNSA in the germline V gene. CDR3 length: 15 residues. The ends lost 5 bases at V and 4 bases at J; junction bases unmatched: 6. CDR3 protein: CASSRGQGGTGELFF. CDR3 sequence (DNA): TGTGCCAGCAGCAGAGGACAGGGAGGCACCGGGGAGCTGTTTTTT.

The chain employs TRBV29-1 and TRBJ2-7, with TRBD2 as a possible D gene (7 bases). Germline CDR1 SQVTM, CDR2 ANQGSEA. The CDR3 extends over 16 amino acids. The ends were cut back, 3 bases at V and 7 bases at J, with 25 bases in the middle. In DNA form, the CDR3 reads TGCAGCGTTGATACAGGGTACGGGGAGGGCGCGGGGGAGCAGTACTTC. Residues: CSVDTGYGEGAGEQYF.

The chain is built from TRBV5-6 and TRBJ2-7; D may be TRBD2 (6 bases). Germline V gene sequence: CDR1 SGHDT, CDR2 YYEEEE. Deletions cut 0 bases from V and 6 bases from J, with 10 bases between. This CDR3 comprises 13 residues. CDR3 in amino acids: CASSLGRGLEQYF. In DNA, the CDR3 is TGTGCCAGCAGCTTGGGTCGGGGACTCGAGCAGTACTTC.

The V and J genes are TRBV5-1 and TRBJ1-4, with 7 bases aligning to TRBD1. The CDR3 extends over 14 amino acids. V was clipped by 5 bases and J by 7 bases; unmatched bases: 8. The germline gives CDR1 SGHRS, CDR2 YFSETQ. CDR3 DNA sequence: TGCGCCAGCAGTTTGACAGGGAATGGTGAAAAACTGTTTTTT. Translation: CASSLTGNGEKLFF. Variable domain in full (rest from reference TRBV5-1 and TRBJ1-4): KAGVTQTPRYLIKTRGQQVTLSCSPISGHRSVSWYQQTPGQGLQFLFEYFSETQRNKGNFPGRFSGRQFSNSRSEMNVSTLELGDSALYLCASSLTGNGEKLFFGSGTQLSVL.

The chain joins TRBV7-6 to TRBJ2-7; TRBD2 agrees at 9 bases. CDR3 length: 16 amino acids. Germline V lookup: CDR1 SGHVS, CDR2 FNYEAQ. After removal of 5 bases from V and 1 base from J, the junction contained 9 bases not matched to a gene. This CDR3 reads CASSHPRAGGSYEQYF. The CDR3 DNA sequence: TGTGCCAGCAGCCACCCAAGAGCGGGAGGATCCTACGAGCAGTACTTC.

This chain uses TRBV7-2 with TRBJ2-7; D may be TRBD1 (6 bases). The CDR3 totals 14 residues. V was clipped by 3 bases and J by 2 bases, with 11 bases between them. CDR1 and CDR2 (germline): SGHTA, FQGNSA. CDR3 sequence: CASSFKGGTYEQYF. The DNA for the CDR3 is TGTGCCAGCAGCTTTAAAGGGGGAACCTACGAGCAGTACTTC.

This clone was counted once. This sample also contains other DNA sequences that code for the same CDR3. The V gene is TRBV5-1, the J gene TRBJ1-1, with unresolved D. The germline V gene has CDR1 SGHRS and CDR2 YFSETQ. With 0 bases removed from V and 1 base from J, the gap between germline ends came to 4 bases. This CDR3 comprises 13 residues. This CDR3 is CASSLAKNTEAFF. CDR3 coding DNA: TGCGCCAGCAGCTTGGCCAAGAACACTGAAGCTTTCTTT.

The chain couples TRBV19 to TRBJ2-1; TRBD1 matches at 10 bases. The CDR3 totals 17 residues. Germline values: CDR1 LNHDA, CDR2 SQIVND (reference sequence). V trimming: 5 bases; J trimming: 0 bases; junction bases outside the gene matches: 7. This chain's CDR3 is CASSRQGAVSSYNEQFF. The CDR3 nucleotides read TGTGCCAGTAGTCGACAGGGGGCCGTAAGCTCCTACAATGAGCAGTTCTTC.

The chain couples TRBV5-6 to TRBJ1-5; 9 bases are shared with TRBD1. The CDR3 runs 16 residues. V lost 6 bases and J lost 5; bases outside the gene matches: 12. CDR1 is SGHDT, CDR2 YYEEEE, per germline. CDR3 sequence reads: CASNLFAGQGYQPQHF. The CDR3 DNA sequence: TGTGCCAGCAACCTCTTCGCGGGACAGGGATATCAGCCCCAGCATTTT.

The rearrangement links TRBV5-1 to TRBJ2-1; 7 positions agree with TRBD2. This CDR3 region has 13 residues. V was pared by 3 bases and J by 4 bases, with 1 base of the junction left unmatched. Germline lookup yields CDR1 SGHRS and CDR2 YFSETQ. CDR3: CASSSSGYNEQFF. The CDR3, as DNA: TGCGCCAGCAGCTCTAGCGGATACAATGAGCAGTTCTTC.

The J gene is TRBJ2-7, the V gene TRBV5-1; TRBD1 agrees at 7 bases. With V trimmed by 0 bases and J by 1 base, 4 bases remained unmatched. The CDR3 has 15 residues. Per germline, CDR1 SGHRS and CDR2 YFSETQ. For the CDR3, the DNA is TGCGCCAGCAGCTTGGAGGGGGCCCGTTCCTACGAGCAGTACTTC. Translating gives CASSLEGARSYEQYF.

Remarks on this clone: The junction shows a germline mismatch at one end, possibly a read error. The J gene is TRBJ1-2, the V gene TRBV6-6; the match to TRBD1 covers 9 bases. The CDR3 extends over 15 amino acids. Germline V gene sequence: CDR1 MNHNY, CDR2 SVGAGI (reference sequence). The CDR3 reads CATRDRASDNYGHTF. The DNA for the CDR3 is TGTGCCACCCGGGACAGGGCATCTGATAACTATGGCCACACCTTC.

The V call is TRBV19, the J call TRBJ2-7; 7 positions agree with TRBD2. This CDR3 contains 15 residues. V dropped 2 bases and J dropped 1; count of bases not matched to a gene: 5. The germline V gene has CDR1 LNHDA and CDR2 SQIVND (reference sequence). The CDR3 here is CASSISSGLSYEQYF. The CDR3 DNA reads TGTGCCAGTAGTATATCTAGCGGACTTTCCTACGAGCAGTACTTC.

The chain combines TRBV28 with TRBJ2-7, with D perhaps matching TRBD2 (5 bases). Germline V gives CDR1 MDHEN, CDR2 SYDVKM. V lost 11 bases and J 6 bases, leaving 11 bases between the germline ends. This CDR3 has 10 amino acids. DNA of the CDR3: TGTGCCTCGGCGGGCGCCGAGCAGTACTTC. Translation gives CASAGAEQYF. Using reference TRBV28 and TRBJ2-7 for the parts outside the CDR3, the full variable domain is DVKVTQSSRYLVKRTGEKVFLECVQDMDHENMFWYRQDPGLGLRLIYFSYDVKMKEKGDIPEGYSVSREKKERFSLILESASTNQTSMYLCASAGAEQYFGPGTRLTVT.

Only one count was recorded for this clone. The chain employs TRBV6-2 or TRBV6-3 and TRBJ2-5; 12 nucleotides line up with TRBD2. Germline CDR1 MNHEY, CDR2 SVGEGT. The CDR3 covers 18 residues. The J segment lost 5 bases and the V segment lost 6 bases, leaving 16 bases of the junction unmatched. CDR3 sequence reads: CASSPGLLAGGRLETQYF. DNA of the CDR3: TGTGCCAGCAGCCCCGGACTTCTAGCGGGGGGGCGTTTGGAGACCCAGTACTTC.

The chain recombines TRBV6-1 with TRBJ1-5, with D uncertain. CDR1 is MNHNS, CDR2 SASEGT, per germline. V lost 2 bases, J lost 0 bases, and 11 bases lay in between. The CDR3 extends over 16 amino acids. Here the CDR3 DNA reads TGTGCCAGCAGTGAACGCCCGGGGTATAGCAATCAGCCCCAGCATTTT. It encodes CASSERPGYSNQPQHF.

The gene calls are TRBV28 and TRBJ1-2, with TRBD1 identical over 9 bases. Germline values: CDR1 MDHEN, CDR2 SYDVKM. V gave up 6 bases and J gave up 0 bases; unmatched junction bases: 2. The CDR3 covers 14 residues. CDR3: CASRRQGANYGYTF. As DNA, the CDR3 is TGTGCCAGCAGGAGACAGGGGGCTAACTATGGCTACACCTTC.

The rearrangement uses TRBV19 and TRBJ1-4; a possible D gene is TRBD1 (6 bases). The CDR3 has 14 residues. Germline CDR1 and CDR2: LNHDA and SQIVND (reference sequence). V was cut by 6 bases and J by 4 bases, with 12 bases left in between. CDR3 DNA sequence: TGTGCCAGTAGCCCGGACAGTTATAATGAAAAACTGTTTTTT. It is translated as CASSPDSYNEKLFF.

The chain joins TRBV30 to TRBJ1-6, with a possible D match to TRBD1 (5 bases). V was clipped by 5 bases and J by 16 bases, with 15 bases between them. The CDR3 is 11 amino acids. Germline V lookup: CDR1 GTSNPN, CDR2 SVGIG (reference sequence). The CDR3 loop is CAWGGLKTLHF. CDR3 DNA sequence: TGTGCCTGGGGGGGACTTAAGACTCTCCACTTT. The entire variable domain, with the rest obtained from reference TRBV30 and TRBJ1-6, is as follows: SQTIHQWPATLVQPVGSPLSLECTVEGTSNPNLYWYRQAAGRGLQLLFYSVGIGQISSEVPQNLSASRPQDRQFILSSKKLLLSDSGFYLCAWGGLKTLHFGNGTRLTVT.

This rearrangement joins TRBV5-1 to TRBJ2-1, with unresolved D. V lost 4 bases and J lost 0, with 8 bases in between. Germline V gene lookup returns CDR1 SGHRS and CDR2 YFSETQ. This CDR3 has 14 amino acids. CDR3 region: CASSEQSSYNEQFF. For the CDR3, the DNA is TGCGCCAGCAGCGAACAAAGCTCCTACAATGAGCAGTTCTTC.

The V gene is TRBV5-1, the J gene TRBJ2-1; the match to TRBD1 covers 7 bases. Unmatched junction bases numbered 4, after V lost 1 base and J lost 3 bases. CDR1 is SGHRS and CDR2 is YFSETQ in the germline V gene. The CDR3 spans 15 residues. DNA for the CDR3: TGCGCCAGCAGCTTGATGACAGGGTACTACAATGAGCAGTTCTTC. This encodes CASSLMTGYYNEQFF.

This sequence joins TRBV5-6 and TRBJ2-7; weak D call: TRBD2 (6 bases). CDR1 is SGHDT and CDR2 is YYEEEE in the germline V gene. CDR3 size: 14 residues. Trimming took 4 bases from V and 3 from J, leaving 14 bases between them. CDR3 amino acids: CASSAAGEDYEQYF. The CDR3 bases are TGTGCCAGCAGCGCAGCGGGTGAGGACTACGAGCAGTACTTC.

V usage is TRBV19 and J usage is TRBJ2-7; TRBD2 might be the D (5 bases). V was clipped by 3 bases and J by 0 bases, with 15 bases between them. Germline-derived CDR1 and CDR2 are LNHDA and SQIVND (reference sequence). The length of the CDR3 is 16 residues. CDR3 loop: CASSIQRGLASYEQYF. The DNA of the CDR3 is TGTGCCAGTAGTATCCAACGTGGACTCGCCTCCTACGAGCAGTACTTC.

This clone appeared a single time. The rearrangement joins TRBV7-2 to TRBJ2-2; 11 bases are shared with TRBD2. Germline trimming cut 2 bases from V and 6 bases from J; bases unmatched to any gene: 8. The CDR3 contains 17 residues. The germline CDR1 and CDR2 sequences are SGHTA and FQGNSA. The CDR3 region is CASSLPPTSGKPGELFF. The CDR3 DNA follows: TGTGCCAGCAGCTTACCCCCGACTAGCGGGAAACCCGGGGAGCTGTTTTTT.

The DNA of the CDR3 is TGTGCCAGCAGCTTAGTTGGACAGGGGCGAAACTATGGCTACACCTTC. Translation: CASSLVGQGRNYGYTF. This chain links TRBV11-2 with TRBJ1-2; 9 bases map to TRBD1. Germline CDR1 and CDR2: SGHAT and FQNNGV. This CDR3 spans 16 amino acids. J was trimmed by 2 bases and V by 1 base; bases with no gene match: 5. The variable domain in full, with the rest retrieved from reference TRBV11-2 and TRBJ1-2, is EAGVAQSPRYKIIEKRQSVAFWCNPISGHATLYWYQQILGQGPKLLIQFQNNGVVDDSQLPKDRFSAERLKGVDSTLKIQPAKLEDSAVYLCASSLVGQGRNYGYTFGSGTRLTVV.

This rearrangement joins TRBV5-1 to TRBJ2-7, with D maybe TRBD1 (7 bases). The CDR3 consists of 15 residues. V dropped 4 bases and J dropped 7 bases, with 21 bases sitting between them. From germline, CDR1 is SGHRS and CDR2 YFSETQ. DNA of the CDR3: TGCGCCAGCAGCCCCGCGGGACAGTCAGCGAGGGAGCAGTACTTC. The encoded protein is CASSPAGQSAREQYF.

J is TRBJ2-3 and V is TRBV10-3, with 9 bases fitting TRBD2. Germline trimming cut 4 bases from V and 1 base from J; bases unmatched to any gene: 3. This CDR3 has 15 residues. Germline V gene data show CDR1 as ENHRY and CDR2 as SYGVKD. This chain's CDR3 is CAISVASGGTDTQYF. DNA for the CDR3: TGTGCCATCAGTGTTGCTAGCGGGGGCACAGATACGCAGTATTTT.

The chain recombines TRBV5-1 with TRBJ2-7, with D maybe TRBD2 (7 bases). With 4 bases removed from V and 3 bases from J, the gap between germline ends came to 20 bases. The CDR3 has 16 amino acids. Germline CDR1 reads SGHRS; CDR2 reads YFSETQ. CDR3 coding DNA: TGCGCCAGCAGCCCCCATGGGGGGGGGCCGAACTACGAGCAGTACTTC. It specifies CASSPHGGGPNYEQYF.

This clone appeared once. CDR3 region: CASSSFGLAGYNEQFF. CDR3 coding DNA: TGTGCCAGCAGCTCGTTCGGACTAGCGGGTTATAATGAGCAGTTCTTC. The gene calls are TRBV7-8 and TRBJ2-1; 11 bases are shared with TRBD2. The germline V gene has CDR1 SGHVS and CDR2 FQNEAQ. V dropped 4 bases and J dropped 7; count of bases not matched to a gene: 9. The CDR3 sequence is 16 residues long. The full variable domain, its missing parts supplied by reference TRBV7-8 and TRBJ2-1, is GAGVSQSPRYKVAKRGQDVALRCDPISGHVSLFWYQQALGQGPEFLTYFQNEAQLDKSGLPSDRFFAERPEGSVSTLKIQRTQQEDSAVYLCASSSFGLAGYNEQFFGPGTRLTVL.

The chain couples TRBV9 to TRBJ2-5; D gene ambiguous. Trimming took off 3 bases at V and 5 bases at J, with 11 bases between the two ends. The CDR3 length is 13 residues. CDR1 is SGDLS, CDR2 YYNGEE, per germline. The CDR3 region has the DNA TGTGCCAGCAGCGATTCAATCGGGGAGACCCAGTACTTC. Its translation is CASSDSIGETQYF.